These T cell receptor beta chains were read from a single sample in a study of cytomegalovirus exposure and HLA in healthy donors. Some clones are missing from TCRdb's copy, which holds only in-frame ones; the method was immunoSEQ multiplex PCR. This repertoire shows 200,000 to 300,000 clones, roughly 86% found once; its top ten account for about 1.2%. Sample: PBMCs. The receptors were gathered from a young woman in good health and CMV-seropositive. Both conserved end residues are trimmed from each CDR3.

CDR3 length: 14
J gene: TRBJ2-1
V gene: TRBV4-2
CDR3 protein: ASSQTSGSSYNEQF

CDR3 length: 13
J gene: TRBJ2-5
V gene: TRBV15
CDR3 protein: ATSRDLEGPETQY

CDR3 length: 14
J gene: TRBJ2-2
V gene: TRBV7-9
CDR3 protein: ASSPPNALRTGELF

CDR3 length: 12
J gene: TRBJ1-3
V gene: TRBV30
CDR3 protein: AWTYGQGVNTIY

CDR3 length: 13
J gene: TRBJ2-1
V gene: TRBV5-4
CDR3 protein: ASSETSGPYNEQF

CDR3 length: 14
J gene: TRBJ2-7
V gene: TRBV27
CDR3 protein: ASSLSGGWALGEQY

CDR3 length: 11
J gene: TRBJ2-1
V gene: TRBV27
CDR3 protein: ASGTSGIHEQF

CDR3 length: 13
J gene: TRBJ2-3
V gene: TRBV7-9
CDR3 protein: ASSFSGSMVDTQY

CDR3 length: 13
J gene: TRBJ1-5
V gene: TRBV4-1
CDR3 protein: ASSQEPGSNQPQH

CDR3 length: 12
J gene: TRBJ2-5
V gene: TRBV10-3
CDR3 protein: AISEGQGAETQY

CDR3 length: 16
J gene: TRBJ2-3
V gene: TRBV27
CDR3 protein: ASSLYRGSGTITDTQY

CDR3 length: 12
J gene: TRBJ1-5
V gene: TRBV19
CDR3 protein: ASRGEQFRQPQH

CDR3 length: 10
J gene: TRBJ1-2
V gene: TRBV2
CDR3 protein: ASLRQGGGYT

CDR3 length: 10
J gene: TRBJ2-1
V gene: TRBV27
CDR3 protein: ASSFGLNEQF

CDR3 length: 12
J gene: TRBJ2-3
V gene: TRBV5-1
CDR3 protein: ASKLPGATDTQY

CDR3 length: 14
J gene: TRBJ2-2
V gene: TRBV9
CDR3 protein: ASSARMNSNTGELF

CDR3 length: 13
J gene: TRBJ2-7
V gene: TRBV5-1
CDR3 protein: ASSLEGAHSYEQY

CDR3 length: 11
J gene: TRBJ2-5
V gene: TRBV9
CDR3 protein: ASSSGVGETQY

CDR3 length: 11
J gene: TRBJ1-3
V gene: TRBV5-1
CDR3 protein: ASSFDRGNTIY

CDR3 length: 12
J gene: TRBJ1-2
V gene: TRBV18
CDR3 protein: ASSPLSGNYGYT

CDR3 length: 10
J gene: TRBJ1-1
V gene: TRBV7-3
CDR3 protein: ASSPGGTEAF

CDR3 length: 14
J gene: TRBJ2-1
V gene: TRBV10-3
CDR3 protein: AISALAGAGYNEQF

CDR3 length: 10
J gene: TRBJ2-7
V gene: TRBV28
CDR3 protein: ASSTGGAEQY

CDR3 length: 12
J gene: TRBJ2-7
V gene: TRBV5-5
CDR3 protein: ASSIWRGAYEQY

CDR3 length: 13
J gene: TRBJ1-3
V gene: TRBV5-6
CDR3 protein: ASSFRGLSGNTIY

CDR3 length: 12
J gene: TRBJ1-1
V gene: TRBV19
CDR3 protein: ASSIDRGGTEAF

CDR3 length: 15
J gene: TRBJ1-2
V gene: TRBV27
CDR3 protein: ASSFFFGSVEFYGYT

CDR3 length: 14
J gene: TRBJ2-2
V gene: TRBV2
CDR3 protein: ASRSRTGEVTGELF

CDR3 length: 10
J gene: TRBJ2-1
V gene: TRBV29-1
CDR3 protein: SVEGQGDEQF

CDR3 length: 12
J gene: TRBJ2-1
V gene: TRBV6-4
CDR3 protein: ASRGLAGGGEQF

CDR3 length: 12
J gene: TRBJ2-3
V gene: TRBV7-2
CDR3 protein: ASSLESGSDTQY

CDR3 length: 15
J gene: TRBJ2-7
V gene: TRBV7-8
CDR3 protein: ASSLAALLAGAYEQY

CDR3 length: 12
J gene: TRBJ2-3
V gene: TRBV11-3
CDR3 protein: ASSWDRSTDTQY

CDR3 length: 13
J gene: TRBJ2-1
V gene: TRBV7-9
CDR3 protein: ASSLTSGGGNEQF

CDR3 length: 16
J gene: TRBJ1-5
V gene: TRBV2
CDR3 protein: ASSEAPTGPYSNQPQH

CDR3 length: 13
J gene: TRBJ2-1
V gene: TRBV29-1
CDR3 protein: SAQRGTNTYNEQF

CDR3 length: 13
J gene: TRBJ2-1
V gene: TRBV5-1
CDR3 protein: ASSLSGSSYNEQF

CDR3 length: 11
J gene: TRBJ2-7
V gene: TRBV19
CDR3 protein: ASSIVQGSEQY

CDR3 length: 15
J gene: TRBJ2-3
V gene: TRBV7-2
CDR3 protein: ASTRLPGLAVEDTQY

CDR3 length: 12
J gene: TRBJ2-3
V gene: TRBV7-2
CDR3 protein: ASSLMGGTDTQY

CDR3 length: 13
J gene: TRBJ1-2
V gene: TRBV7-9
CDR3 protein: ASSARQGVDYGYT

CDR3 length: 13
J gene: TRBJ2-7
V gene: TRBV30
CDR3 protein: AWSVLGQRTYEQY

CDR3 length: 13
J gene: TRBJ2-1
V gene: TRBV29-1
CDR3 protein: TVLATSGRYNEQF

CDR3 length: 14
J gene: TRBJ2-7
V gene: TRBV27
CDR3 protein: ASRSYASGDPGEQY

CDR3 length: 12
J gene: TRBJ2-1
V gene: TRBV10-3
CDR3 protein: AISGLAGGDKQF